This TCR beta chain is from a study of T cells after yellow fever vaccination. A process of 5'RACE template switching, which added a universal primer site and UMIs, was used to make TCR cDNA. One entry per CDR3 protein results from TCRdb running MiXCR on the 5' RACE reads. The sample has about 210,000 distinct CDR3 sequences, approximately 3.3% seen once. This clonotype was seen at least ten times. Its antigen is still unknown. Study-level findings and limits: Peaking faster, on day 5 versus 15, the secondary response was nonetheless weaker. Subsequent booster samples again held most clones from primary vaccination (nearly 98% CD4, just under 90% CD8).

This sample comprised CD4+ T cells sorted from PBMCs, obtained 10 days after the yellow fever booster vaccination. The receptor comes from a young man who received the YFV17D yellow fever vaccine.

The CDR3 sequence: CASSPRINEAFF. CDR3 coding DNA: TGTGCCAGCAGCCCGAGAATTAATGAAGCTTTCTTT. This chain uses TRBV7-2 with TRBJ1-1; the D is unclear. Trimming cost V 5 bases and J 7 bases, with 11 bases left between them. Per germline, CDR1 SGHTA and CDR2 FQGNSA. This CDR3 has 12 amino acids.